The TCR beta chain described here comes from a study of T-cell memory formation after mild COVID-19. About the study: Clustering of TCRs was largely donor specific. Study results and caveats: CD8+ contracting clones occupied EMRA, while CD4+ ones occupied mainly CM and EM. Contracting clones from day 15 to 85 showed balanced CD4/CD8; later expanders favored CD4+.

One entry per CDR3 protein, called by TCRdb with MiXCR from the 5' RACE reads. The data show a few hundred thousand distinct CDR3 sequences, roughly a fifth seen once. In germline, CDR1 is SGHRS, CDR2 YFSETQ. The germline V and J ends were trimmed by 2 bases and 1 base, with 12 bases remaining between them. CDR3 size: 15 residues. This clonotype turned up a few times. No antigen is known for it. The sample was PBMCs or a T cell subset sorted from them (not recorded which). The chain uses TRBV5-1 and TRBJ1-1; D not resolved. This receptor was obtained from an adult woman who had mild COVID-19 (a few samples of this study predate the infection). Cell type and time point are not known. The DNA for the CDR3 is TGCGCCAGCAGCTTCATCACACCTTCGAACACTGAAGCTTTCTTT. It specifies CASSFITPSNTEAFF.